Listed below are T cell receptor beta chains from one sample, sequenced in a study of T cells in Graves' hyperthyroidism and ophthalmopathy. TCRdb fed the multiplex PCR reads into MiXCR, producing one record per CDR3 protein. The sample lists about 690,000 distinct CDR3 sequences, around 15% occurring once. The source material was blood. Every receptor here comes from a man aged 50 to 59 with Graves' hyperthyroidism. Each CDR3 is given without its conserved first and last residue.

TRBV30	TRBJ2-7	AKPGLEVEQY
TRBV7-2	TRBJ2-5	ASSSFTQETQY
TRBV12-3/TRBV12-4	TRBJ2-2	ASTYMSGRLF
TRBV11-2	TRBJ1-1	ASSPFKRSEAF
TRBV12-3/TRBV12-4	TRBJ1-1	ASSLGRDRVMNTEAF
TRBV20-1	TRBJ1-3	SADAGTSISGNTIY
TRBV20-1	TRBJ2-3	SASTTPTQY
TRBV6-1	TRBJ2-7	ASTYSGRGAEQY
TRBV11-2	TRBJ1-5	ASSLGGWNQPQH
TRBV30	TRBJ2-7	AWSFGGHEQY
TRBV10-3	TRBJ2-1	AISAGLADNEQF
TRBV7-8	TRBJ2-1	ASSLELGSYNEQF
TRBV9	TRBJ2-1	ASSNLGFNEQF
TRBV6-1	TRBJ2-1	ASTPGGGRAYNEQL
TRBV19	TRBJ2-6	ATGGWGGLSGANVLT
TRBV20-1	TRBJ2-7	SARSQDRAHEQY
TRBV30	TRBJ2-3	AWSLLAGGADTQY
TRBV7-9	TRBJ2-3	ASSLVGTADPQY
TRBV18	TRBJ1-5	ASSPIGDRGQPQH
TRBV3-1	TRBJ1-2	ASSQELRWGGYT
TRBV7-9	TRBJ2-3	ASSQVPSGRADTQY
TRBV5-1	TRBJ2-7	ASSLPGHPYEQY
TRBV7-9	TRBJ1-4	ASRQGMNEKLF
TRBV29-1	TRBJ2-1	SVAAGAGGPSEQF
TRBV18	TRBJ2-7	ASSPRSGETSYEQY
TRBV12-3/TRBV12-4	TRBJ1-5	ASSFSNSNQPQH
TRBV2	TRBJ2-3	ASSFAGLAGSTDTQY
TRBV28	TRBJ1-6	ASSNPGQGHNSPLH
TRBV24-1	TRBJ2-1	ATNEGGSIDEQF
TRBV18	TRBJ2-3	ASSAGPRGPDTQY
TRBV28	TRBJ2-1	ASTPGTSGYNEQF
TRBV7-2	TRBJ2-7	ASSLFGIYEQY
TRBV6-5	TRBJ1-3	ASSYEGRSGNTIY
TRBV11-2	TRBJ2-1	ASSDLTGNNEQF
TRBV27	TRBJ1-4	ASRRGGGIGEKLF
TRBV12-3/TRBV12-4	TRBJ1-5	ASSLGWGNNQPQH
TRBV19	TRBJ1-5	ASSNTLSSNQPQH
TRBV7-9	TRBJ2-1	ASSLKRESDEQF
TRBV7-9	TRBJ1-2	ASSLGGGIENYGYT
TRBV2	TRBJ2-7	ASRAGTSGSYEQY
TRBV7-3	TRBJ2-1	ASSAGTLNNEQF
TRBV6-1	TRBJ2-3	ASSLWGGATDTQY
TRBV5-8	TRBJ2-1	ASSLRLAGNYNEQF
TRBV12-5	TRBJ2-1	ASGLEAGVGNEQF
TRBV5-1	TRBJ2-2	ASSFSGTGELF
TRBV5-5	TRBJ2-7	ASSADYEQY
TRBV7-2	TRBJ1-2	ASSLSGRGLDYGYT
TRBV19	TRBJ1-1	ASSIERQSTEAF
TRBV7-9	TRBJ2-7	ASSPASGSSYEQY
TRBV3-1	TRBJ1-1	ASSQFERTGRFRDTEAF
TRBV12-3/TRBV12-4	TRBJ1-5	ASSRGGGTQPQH
TRBV27	TRBJ2-3	ASSFFGGRASDTQY
TRBV11-2	TRBJ2-2	ASRPLRLNTGELF
TRBV6-1	TRBJ2-1	ASSTGTSGSNSYNEQF
TRBV24-1	TRBJ2-1	ATSELSGQGAVSSEDEQF